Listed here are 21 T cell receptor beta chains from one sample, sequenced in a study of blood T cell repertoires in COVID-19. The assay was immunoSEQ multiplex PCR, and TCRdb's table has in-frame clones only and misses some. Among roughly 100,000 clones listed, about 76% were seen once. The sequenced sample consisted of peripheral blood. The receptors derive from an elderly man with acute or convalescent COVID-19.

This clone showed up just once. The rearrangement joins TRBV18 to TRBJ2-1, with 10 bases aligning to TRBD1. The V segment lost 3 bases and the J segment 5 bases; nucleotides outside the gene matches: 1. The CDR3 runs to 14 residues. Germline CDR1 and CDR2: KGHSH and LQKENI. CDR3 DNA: TGTGCCAGCTCACCCGGGACAGGGGACAATGAGCAGTTCTTC. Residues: CASSPGTGDNEQFF.

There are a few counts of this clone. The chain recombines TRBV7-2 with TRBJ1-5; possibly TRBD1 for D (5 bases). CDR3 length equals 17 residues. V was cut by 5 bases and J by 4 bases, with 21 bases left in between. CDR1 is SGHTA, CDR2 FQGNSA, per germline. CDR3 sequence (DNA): TGTGCCAGCAGCCCTGACTGGGGCCCGACCGATAATCAGCCCCAGCATTTT. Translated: CASSPDWGPTDNQPQHF.

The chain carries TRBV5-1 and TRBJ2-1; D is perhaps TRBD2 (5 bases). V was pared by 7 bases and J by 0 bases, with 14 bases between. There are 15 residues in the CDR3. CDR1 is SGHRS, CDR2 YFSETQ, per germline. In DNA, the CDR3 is TGCGCCAGCCAACCCAGCAGCGGCTCCTACAATGAGCAGTTCTTC. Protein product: CASQPSSGSYNEQFF.

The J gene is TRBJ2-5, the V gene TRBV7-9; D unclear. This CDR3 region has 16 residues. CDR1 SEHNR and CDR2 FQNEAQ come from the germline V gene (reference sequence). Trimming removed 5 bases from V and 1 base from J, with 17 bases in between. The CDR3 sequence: CASSPRPHKIQETQYF. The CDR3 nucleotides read TGTGCCAGCAGCCCTAGACCACACAAGATCCAAGAGACCCAGTACTTC. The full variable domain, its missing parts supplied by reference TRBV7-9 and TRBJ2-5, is DTGVSQNPRHKITKRGQNVTFRCDPISEHNRLYWYRQTLGQGPEFLTYFQNEAQLEKSRLLSDRFSAERPKGSFSTLEIQRTEQGDSAMYLCASSPRPHKIQETQYFGPGTRLLVL.

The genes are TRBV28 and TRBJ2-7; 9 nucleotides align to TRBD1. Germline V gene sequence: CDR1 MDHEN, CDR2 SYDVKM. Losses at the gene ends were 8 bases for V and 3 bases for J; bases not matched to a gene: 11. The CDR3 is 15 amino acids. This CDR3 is CASGRIRDRDYEQYF. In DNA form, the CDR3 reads TGTGCCAGCGGAAGGATTCGGGACAGGGACTACGAGCAGTACTTC.

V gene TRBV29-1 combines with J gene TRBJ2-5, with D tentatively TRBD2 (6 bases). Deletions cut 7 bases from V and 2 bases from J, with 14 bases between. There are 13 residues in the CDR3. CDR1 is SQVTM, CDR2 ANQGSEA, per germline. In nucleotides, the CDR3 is TGCAGCGCCGAGGCGGGGAAACAAGAGACCCAGTACTTC. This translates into CSAEAGKQETQYF.

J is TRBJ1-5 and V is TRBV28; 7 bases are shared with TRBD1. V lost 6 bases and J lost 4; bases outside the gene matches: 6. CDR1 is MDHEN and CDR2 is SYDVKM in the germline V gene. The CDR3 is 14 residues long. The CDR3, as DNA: TGTGCCAGCAGATTGACAGGGTGGAATCAGCCCCAGCATTTT. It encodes CASRLTGWNQPQHF.

This CDR3 is CASSRPPSDGNYEQYF. The DNA of the CDR3 is TGTGCCAGCAGTCGCCCCCCTAGCGATGGGAACTACGAGCAGTACTTC. The chain combines TRBV6-2 or TRBV6-3 with TRBJ2-7; D may be TRBD2 (6 bases). CDR3 length: 16 residues. Per the germline V gene, CDR1 is MNHEY and CDR2 is SVGEGT. V shed 5 bases and J shed 3 bases, with 20 bases lying between them.

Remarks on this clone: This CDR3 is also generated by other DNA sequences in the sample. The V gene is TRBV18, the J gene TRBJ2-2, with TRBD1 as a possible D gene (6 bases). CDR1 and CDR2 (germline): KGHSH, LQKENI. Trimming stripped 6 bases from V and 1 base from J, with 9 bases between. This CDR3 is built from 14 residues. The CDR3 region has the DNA TGTGCCAGCTCTCCGGACAGGAACACCGGGGAGCTGTTTTTT. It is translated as CASSPDRNTGELFF.

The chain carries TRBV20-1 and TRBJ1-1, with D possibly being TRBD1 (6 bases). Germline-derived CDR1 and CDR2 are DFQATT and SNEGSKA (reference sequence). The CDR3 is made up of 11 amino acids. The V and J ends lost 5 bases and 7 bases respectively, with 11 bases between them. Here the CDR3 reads CSAGRQVEAFF. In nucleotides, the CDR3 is TGCAGTGCTGGTAGACAGGTTGAAGCTTTCTTT.

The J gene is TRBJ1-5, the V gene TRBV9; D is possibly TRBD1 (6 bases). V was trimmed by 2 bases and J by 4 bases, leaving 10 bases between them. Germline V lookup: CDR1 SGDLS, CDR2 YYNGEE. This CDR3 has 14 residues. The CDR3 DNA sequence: TGTGCCAGCAGCGTGGACAGCGGAAATCAGCCCCAGCATTTT. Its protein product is CASSVDSGNQPQHF.

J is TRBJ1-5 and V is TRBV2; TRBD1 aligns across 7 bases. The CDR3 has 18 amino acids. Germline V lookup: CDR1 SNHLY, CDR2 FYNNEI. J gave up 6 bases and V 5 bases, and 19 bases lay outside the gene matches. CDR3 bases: TGTGCCAGCAGTCGTCAAGTCCTACAGGGGATTGTGTCTCAGCCCCAGCATTTT. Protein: CASSRQVLQGIVSQPQHF.

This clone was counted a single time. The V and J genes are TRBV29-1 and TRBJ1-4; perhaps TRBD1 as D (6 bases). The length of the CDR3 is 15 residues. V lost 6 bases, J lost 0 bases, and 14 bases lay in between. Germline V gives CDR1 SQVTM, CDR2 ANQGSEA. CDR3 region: CSVQAGGTTNEKLFF. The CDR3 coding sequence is TGCAGCGTCCAAGCGGGGGGCACAACTAATGAAAAACTGTTTTTT.

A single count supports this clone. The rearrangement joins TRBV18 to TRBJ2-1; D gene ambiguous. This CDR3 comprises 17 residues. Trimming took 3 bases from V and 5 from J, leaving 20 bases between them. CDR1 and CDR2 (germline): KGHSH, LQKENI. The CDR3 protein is CASSPMPLAAADNEQFF. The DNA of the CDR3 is TGTGCCAGCTCACCGATGCCCTTAGCAGCCGCCGACAATGAGCAGTTCTTC. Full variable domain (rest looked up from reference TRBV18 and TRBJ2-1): NAGVMQNPRHLVRRRGQEARLRCSPMKGHSHVYWYRQLPEEGLKFMVYLQKENIIDESGMPKERFSAEFPKEGPSILRIQQVVRGDSAAYFCASSPMPLAAADNEQFFGPGTRLTVL.

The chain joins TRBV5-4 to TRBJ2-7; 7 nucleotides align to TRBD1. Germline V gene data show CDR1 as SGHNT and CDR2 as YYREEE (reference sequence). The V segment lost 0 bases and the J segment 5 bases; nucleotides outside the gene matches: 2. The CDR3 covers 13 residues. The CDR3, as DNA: TGTGCCAGCAGCTTGGGCCAGGGGGACGAGCAGTACTTC. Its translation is CASSLGQGDEQYF.

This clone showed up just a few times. The CDR3: CASSPGGLRTDTQYF. CDR3 sequence (DNA): TGTGCCAGCAGCCCGGGGGGGCTCCGCACAGATACGCAGTATTTT. The chain has TRBV7-9 and TRBJ2-3, with 8 bases matching TRBD2. Germline V gives CDR1 SEHNR, CDR2 FQNEAQ (reference sequence). This CDR3 is built from 15 residues. J gave up 1 base and V 5 bases, and 5 bases lay outside the gene matches. The whole variable domain, filled in from reference TRBV7-9 and TRBJ2-3, reads DTGVSQNPRHKITKRGQNVTFRCDPISEHNRLYWYRQTLGQGPEFLTYFQNEAQLEKSRLLSDRFSAERPKGSFSTLEIQRTEQGDSAMYLCASSPGGLRTDTQYFGPGTRLTVL.

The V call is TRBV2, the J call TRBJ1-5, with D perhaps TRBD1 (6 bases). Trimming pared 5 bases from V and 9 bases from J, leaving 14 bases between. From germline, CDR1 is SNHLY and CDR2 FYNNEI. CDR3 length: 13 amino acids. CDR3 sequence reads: CASSPGVGGPQHF. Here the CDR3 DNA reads TGTGCCAGCAGTCCAGGGGTTGGTGGGCCCCAGCATTTT. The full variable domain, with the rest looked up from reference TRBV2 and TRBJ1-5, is EPEVTQTPSHQVTQMGQEVILRCVPISNHLYFYWYRQILGQKVEFLVSFYNNEISEKSEIFDDQFSVERPDGSNFTLKIRSTKLEDSAMYFCASSPGVGGPQHFGDGTRLSIL.

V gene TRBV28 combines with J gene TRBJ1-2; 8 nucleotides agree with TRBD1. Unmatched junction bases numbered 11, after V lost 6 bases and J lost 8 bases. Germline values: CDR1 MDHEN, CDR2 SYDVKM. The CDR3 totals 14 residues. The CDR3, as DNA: TGTGCCAGCAGCTCTGGACAGGGCGCGGGAGGCTACACCTTC. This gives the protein CASSSGQGAGGYTF.

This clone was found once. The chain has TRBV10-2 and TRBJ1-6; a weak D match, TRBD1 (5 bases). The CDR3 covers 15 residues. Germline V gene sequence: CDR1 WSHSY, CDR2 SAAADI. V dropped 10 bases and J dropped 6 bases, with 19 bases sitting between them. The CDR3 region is CATRNQGTTNSPLHF. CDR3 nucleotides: TGCGCCACCAGGAACCAGGGAACGACTAATTCACCCCTCCACTTT.

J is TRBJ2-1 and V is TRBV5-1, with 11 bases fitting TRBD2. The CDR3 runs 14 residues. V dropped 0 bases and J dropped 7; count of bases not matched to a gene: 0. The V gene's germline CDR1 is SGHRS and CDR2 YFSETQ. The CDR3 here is CASSLVAGGNEQFF. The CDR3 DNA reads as TGCGCCAGCAGCTTGGTAGCGGGAGGGAATGAGCAGTTCTTC.

CDR3 DNA sequence: TGTGCCAGCTCACCCCCTAGCGGGGGCTCCTACAATGAGCAGTTCTTC. It is translated as CASSPPSGGSYNEQFF. The chain has TRBV18 and TRBJ2-1; TRBD2 agrees at 10 bases. The CDR3 covers 16 residues. Germline V gene sequence: CDR1 KGHSH, CDR2 LQKENI. V gave up 3 bases and J gave up 0 bases; unmatched junction bases: 2.